This TCR beta chain was sequenced for a study of cytomegalovirus exposure and HLA in healthy donors. In the study overall: An early data release held approximately 85 million unique TCRs from HLA-typed donors.

Comments on this clone: The antigen remains undetermined.

The PCR used 60 Vbeta and 13 Jbeta primers. Assay used: immunoSEQ multiplex PCR; TCRdb lists only in-frame clones, some missing. The sample consists of some 190,000 clones, approximately 80% of them appearing once. Study-wide results and limits: Productive rates of about 87% or about 30% were seen for most TCR beta V segments in an earlier analysis. CMV antigen specificity was confirmed in vitro for a few CMV-associated chains.

This clonotype was sampled from a male donor in good health and CMV-seronegative. The source material was PBMCs.

The CDR3 reads CASRANWGETEAFF. DNA of the CDR3: TGTGCCAGCAGGGCCAACTGGGGAGAGACTGAAGCTTTCTTT. The chain has TRBV6-4 and TRBJ1-1, with no clear D. Germline CDR1 is MRHNA and CDR2 is SNTAGT. The CDR3 covers 14 residues. V shed 6 bases and J shed 5 bases, with 16 bases lying between them.